Listed below are T cell receptor beta chains from one sample, sequenced in a study of long-term antiretroviral therapy in people with HIV. Clones were read by immunoSEQ multiplex PCR, and TCRdb kept only the in-frame ones, dropping some. The sample yields around 20,000 clones, approximately 90% seen once. This material consisted of unsorted PBMCs, taken 4.2 years after starting antiretroviral therapy. All receptors come from a man over 45 with HIV. CDR3s include the opening cysteine and the closing phenylalanine or tryptophan. The D gene is left open where the match is weak. Expanded clones are given a class, and other clones once, few, many or no size at all.

-,TRBV28,-,13,TRBJ1-2,CASSFPGAYGYTF,TGTGCCAGCAGTTTTCCAGGGGCCTATGGCTACACCTTC
-,TRBV20-1,-,11,TRBJ1-2,CSARDLDGYTF,TGCAGTGCTAGAGATCTCGATGGCTACACCTTC
-,TRBV9,-,13,TRBJ2-7,CASSGRVGYEQYF,TGTGCCAGCAGCGGGAGAGTTGGCTACGAGCAGTACTTC
-,TRBV2,-,14,TRBJ2-2,CASTDVANTGELFF,TGTGCCAGCACCGACGTAGCGAACACCGGGGAGCTGTTTTTT
TRBD1,TRBV15,-,16,TRBJ1-5,CATSRGGGRGNQPQHF,TGTGCCACCAGCAGAGGAGGGGGCAGGGGCAATCAGCCCCAGCATTTT
-,TRBV19,-,13,TRBJ2-2,CASSRGPAGELFF,TGTGCCAGTAGTAGGGGCCCCGCCGGGGAGCTGTTTTTT
TRBD1,TRBV28,-,14,TRBJ1-5,CASSPGTGVEPQHF,TGTGCCAGCAGTCCTGGGACAGGGGTTGAGCCCCAGCATTTT
-,TRBV19,-,17,TRBJ2-6,CASSFYQSLSGANVLTF,TGTGCCAGTAGTTTCTACCAAAGCCTCTCTGGGGCCAACGTCCTGACTTTC
TRBD2,TRBV7-9,-,17,TRBJ2-1,CASRTSGGASGNNEQFF,TGTGCCAGCAGGACTAGCGGGGGGGCCTCAGGAAACAATGAGCAGTTCTTC
TRBD1,TRBV7-9,-,16,TRBJ2-5,CASSEDGQGSRETQYF,TGTGCCAGCAGCGAGGACGGACAGGGTTCCAGAGAGACCCAGTACTTC
TRBD1,TRBV25-1,once,14,TRBJ1-1,CASSPTGVGTEAFF,TGTGCCAGCAGTCCGACAGGGGTTGGCACTGAAGCTTTCTTT
TRBD2,TRBV30,-,15,TRBJ2-2,CAWSVASGGTGELFF,TGTGCCTGGAGTGTAGCTAGCGGAGGCACCGGGGAGCTGTTTTTT
TRBD2,TRBV13,-,16,TRBJ2-3,CASSRILAGGPDTQYF,TGTGCCAGCAGCCGAATACTAGCGGGGGGTCCAGATACGCAGTATTTT
TRBD1,TRBV4-3,-,17,TRBJ2-2,CASSQGTGTGGTGELFF,TGCGCCAGCAGCCAGGGTACTGGGACAGGGGGAACCGGGGAGCTGTTTTTT
-,TRBV2,-,15,TRBJ2-1,CASSRDSSSYNEQFF,TGTGCCAGCAGTCGGGACTCGAGCTCCTACAATGAGCAGTTCTTC
-,TRBV7-9,-,17,TRBJ2-6,CASSLADSRSGANVLTF,TGTGCCAGCAGCTTAGCTGACAGCCGCTCTGGGGCCAACGTCCTGACTTTC
-,TRBV19,-,14,TRBJ1-3,CASSIQGPGNTIYF,TGTGCCAGTAGTATACAGGGACCTGGAAACACCATATATTTT
TRBD1,TRBV7-8,-,15,TRBJ1-2,CASSLPGQGDYGYTF,TGTGCCAGCAGCTTGCCGGGACAGGGGGACTATGGCTACACCTTC
-,TRBV10-3,-,15,TRBJ2-2,CAISESGSNTGELFF,TGTGCCATCAGTGAGTCAGGGTCGAACACCGGGGAGCTGTTTTTT
-,TRBV5-5,-,14,TRBJ1-4,CASSRDLTNEKLFF,TGTGCCAGCAGCCGGGACTTAACTAATGAAAAACTGTTTTTT
-,TRBV9,-,12,TRBJ2-1,CASSVGSREQFF,TGTGCCAGCAGCGTAGGTAGCCGAGAGCAGTTCTTC
-,TRBV7-8,once,17,TRBJ2-5,CASSLEPQEGVQETQYF,TGTGCCAGCAGCTTAGAACCACAGGAAGGGGTCCAAGAGACCCAGTACTTC
-,TRBV30,-,12,TRBJ1-3,CACPFSGNTIYF,TGTGCCTGCCCCTTCTCTGGAAACACCATATATTTT
-,TRBV5-1,-,15,TRBJ2-7,CASSPWGSKPDEQYF,TGCGCCAGCAGCCCTTGGGGGTCTAAACCAGACGAGCAGTACTTC
-,TRBV6-6,-,16,TRBJ1-6,CASSYSRVSYNSPLHF,TGTGCCAGCAGTTACTCTCGGGTATCCTATAATTCACCCCTCCACTTT